Each of the 27 T cell receptor beta chains below was sequenced from the same sample in a study of blood T cell repertoires in COVID-19. Some clones are missing from TCRdb's copy, which holds only in-frame ones; the method was immunoSEQ multiplex PCR. The sample lists approximately 200,000 clones, about 81% occurring once. The material sequenced was PBMCs or T cells enriched from blood (not recorded which). The receptors here all came from a man aged 35-49 years who had recovered from COVID-19.

The V and J genes are TRBV11-1 and TRBJ2-3; D is possibly TRBD2 (6 bases). This CDR3 has 14 amino acids. Trimming removed 3 bases from V and 5 bases from J, with 12 bases in between. Per germline, CDR1 SGHAT and CDR2 FQDESV (reference sequence). The CDR3 bases are TGTGCCAGCAGCTTCGGAGGGGCGGTAGATACGCAGTATTTT. The encoded protein is CASSFGGAVDTQYF.

This sequence joins TRBV6-5 and TRBJ1-1; TRBD1 matches 7 bases. Trimming cost V 7 bases and J 4 bases; bases outside gene matches: 6. The CDR3 length is 13 residues. The germline V gene has CDR1 MNHEY and CDR2 SVGAGI. The CDR3 DNA reads as TGTGCCAGCAAGTGGGCAGGGGGCACTGAAGCTTTCTTT. It codes for CASKWAGGTEAFF.

V is TRBV2 and J is TRBJ2-1, with TRBD1 matching over 10 bases. The CDR3 totals 17 residues. The ends lost 7 bases at V and 0 bases at J; junction bases unmatched: 9. CDR1 SNHLY and CDR2 FYNNEI come from the germline V gene. This CDR3 reads CASTSDRGRSSYNEQFF. DNA for the CDR3: TGTGCCAGCACCTCCGACAGGGGGCGTAGCTCCTACAATGAGCAGTTCTTC.

The rearrangement joins TRBV5-4 to TRBJ1-2; 9 nucleotides line up with TRBD1. Germline V gene sequence: CDR1 SGHNT, CDR2 YYREEE (reference sequence). The CDR3 runs 15 residues. Trimming removed 0 bases from V and 7 bases from J; junction bases left unmatched: 7. Here the CDR3 DNA reads TGTGCCAGCAGCTTGGTTGGGACAGGGCAGGTTGGCTACACCTTC. Protein product: CASSLVGTGQVGYTF.

The CDR3 protein is CASSQKQGARSPLHF. CDR3 coding DNA: TGTGCCAGCAGCCAAAAACAGGGGGCGCGTTCACCCCTCCACTTT. The chain is built from TRBV7-9 and TRBJ1-6; 9 bases fit TRBD1. J was trimmed by 9 bases and V by 5 bases; bases with no gene match: 8. This CDR3 comprises 15 residues. Germline CDR1 is SEHNR and CDR2 is FQNEAQ (reference sequence).

This clone has a count of ten or more. This chain connects TRBV6-5 to TRBJ1-6; maybe TRBD1 (6 bases). CDR1 is MNHEY and CDR2 is SVGAGI in the germline V gene. This CDR3 has 16 residues. V lost 2 bases, J lost 0 bases, and 8 bases lay in between. CDR3 region: CASSYGGYSYNSPLHF. The DNA of the CDR3 is TGTGCCAGCAGTTACGGGGGCTACTCCTATAATTCACCCCTCCACTTT.

In nucleotides, the CDR3 is TGTGCCAGCAGTTTTGTTGGACATTACCAAGAGACCCAGTACTTC. Its protein product is CASSFVGHYQETQYF. The chain uses TRBV28 and TRBJ2-5; TRBD1 might be the D (5 bases). Looked up from germline, CDR1 is MDHEN and CDR2 is SYDVKM. The CDR3 totals 15 residues. With 3 bases removed from V and 0 bases from J, the gap between germline ends came to 11 bases. The whole variable domain, remainder taken from reference TRBV28 and TRBJ2-5, is DVKVTQSSRYLVKRTGEKVFLECVQDMDHENMFWYRQDPGLGLRLIYFSYDVKMKEKGDIPEGYSVSREKKERFSLILESASTNQTSMYLCASSFVGHYQETQYFGPGTRLLVL.

This clone was detected a few times. V gene TRBV18 combines with J gene TRBJ1-1, with 8 bases lining up with TRBD1. Per germline, CDR1 KGHSH and CDR2 LQKENI. The J segment lost 5 bases and the V segment lost 1 base, leaving 6 bases of the junction unmatched. This CDR3 has 15 amino acids. CDR3 DNA sequence: TGTGCCAGCTCACCACTTGGACAGGGACGGACTGAAGCTTTCTTT. This translates into CASSPLGQGRTEAFF.

This clone was observed a few times. The chain has TRBV30 and TRBJ2-5; a possible D gene is TRBD2 (6 bases). The length of the CDR3 is 14 residues. V dropped 0 bases and J dropped 4 bases, with 12 bases sitting between them. CDR1 is GTSNPN, CDR2 SVGIG, per germline (reference sequence). CDR3 region: CAWSVTKGGETQYF. The DNA for the CDR3 is TGTGCCTGGAGTGTAACCAAGGGAGGAGAGACCCAGTACTTC. Filled out from reference TRBV30 and TRBJ2-5, the complete variable domain reads SQTIHQWPATLVQPVGSPLSLECTVEGTSNPNLYWYRQAAGRGLQLLFYSVGIGQISSEVPQNLSASRPQDRQFILSSKKLLLSDSGFYLCAWSVTKGGETQYFGPGTRLLVL.

This clone counts as medium-sized (0.01 to 0.1%). This sequence joins TRBV7-8 and TRBJ2-7, with 10 bases that match TRBD1. Germline loops: CDR1 SGHVS, CDR2 FQNEAQ. Unmatched junction bases numbered 7, after V lost 3 bases and J lost 5 bases. The CDR3 has 15 residues. CDR3 protein: CASSFPGTGVDEQYF. The CDR3 bases are TGTGCCAGCAGCTTCCCCGGGACAGGGGTTGACGAGCAGTACTTC.

The chain joins TRBV18 to TRBJ2-2; 9 positions agree with TRBD1. J gave up 5 bases and V 3 bases, and 4 bases lay outside the gene matches. This CDR3 spans 15 amino acids. Germline values: CDR1 KGHSH, CDR2 LQKENI. CDR3 loop: CASSPSTGGTGELFF. The CDR3, as DNA: TGTGCCAGCTCACCTTCGACAGGGGGGACCGGGGAGCTGTTTTTT.

The rearrangement joins TRBV12-3 or TRBV12-4 to TRBJ1-5; D might be TRBD1 (6 bases). V shed 3 bases and J shed 12 bases, with 15 bases lying between them. The CDR3 runs 13 residues. This CDR3 is CASSFLGQQGQHF. Written as DNA, the CDR3 is TGTGCCAGCAGTTTTCTAGGGCAACAGGGCCAGCATTTT.

The CDR3 loop is CASSLNPGGKTQYF. The CDR3 bases are TGCGCCAGCAGCTTGAACCCGGGAGGGAAGACCCAGTACTTC. V is TRBV5-1 and J is TRBJ2-5; TRBD2 matches 8 bases. Germline V CDR1 and CDR2: SGHRS, YFSETQ. The ends lost 1 base at V and 6 bases at J; junction bases unmatched: 5. The CDR3 extends over 14 amino acids.

The V call is TRBV6-1, the J call TRBJ1-2; possible D gene TRBD1, 6 bases. Trimming pared 2 bases from V and 9 bases from J, leaving 13 bases between. Germline CDR1 MNHNS, CDR2 SASEGT. The CDR3 covers 13 residues. The CDR3 sequence: CASSETSGQRYTF. For the CDR3, the DNA is TGTGCCAGCAGTGAAACATCCGGACAGCGCTACACCTTC.

This clone appeared a few times. The chain uses TRBV4-1 and TRBJ2-5; 11 positions match TRBD1. This CDR3 has 17 residues. Germline assignment: CDR1 MGHRA and CDR2 YSYEKL. V lost 1 base and J lost 1; bases outside the gene matches: 5. CDR3 sequence (DNA): TGCGCCAGCAGCCAAGGAGGGGACAGGGGGTCCCAAGAGACCCAGTACTTC. This translates into CASSQGGDRGSQETQYF.

V is TRBV5-1 and J is TRBJ1-6; 7 bases match TRBD1. With V trimmed by 0 bases and J by 6 bases, 3 bases remained unmatched. Germline values: CDR1 SGHRS, CDR2 YFSETQ. The CDR3 is 15 residues long. The CDR3 spells CASSLGDRFNSPLHF. DNA for the CDR3: TGCGCCAGCAGCTTGGGGGACAGATTTAATTCACCCCTCCACTTT. Full variable domain (rest looked up from reference TRBV5-1 and TRBJ1-6): KAGVTQTPRYLIKTRGQQVTLSCSPISGHRSVSWYQQTPGQGLQFLFEYFSETQRNKGNFPGRFSGRQFSNSRSEMNVSTLELGDSALYLCASSLGDRFNSPLHFGNGTRLTVT.

V usage is TRBV19 and J usage is TRBJ2-1; D may be TRBD2 (6 bases). This CDR3 comprises 15 residues. The germline V gene has CDR1 LNHDA and CDR2 SQIVND (reference sequence). Between the trimmed V and J ends, which lost 7 bases and 4 bases, there was a span of 17 bases. CDR3 region: CASKRRDTRYNEQFF. The CDR3 DNA reads as TGTGCCAGTAAGAGGCGGGATACCCGGTACAATGAGCAGTTCTTC.

This clone was observed a handful of times. Other DNA sequences in the same sample also yield this CDR3. The chain employs TRBV7-2 and TRBJ1-2; D is possibly TRBD1 (5 bases). This CDR3 spans 13 amino acids. Trimming took 1 base from V and 5 from J, leaving 8 bases between them. Germline V lookup: CDR1 SGHTA, CDR2 FQGNSA. CDR3 region: CASSLGQLYGYTF. The CDR3 region has the DNA TGTGCCAGCAGCTTAGGACAGTTATATGGCTACACCTTC.

The V call is TRBV2, the J call TRBJ1-1; D remains unclear. The germline V gene has CDR1 SNHLY and CDR2 FYNNEI. V was pared by 6 bases and J by 0 bases, with 8 bases between. The CDR3 extends over 13 amino acids. The CDR3 DNA follows: TGTGCCAGCAGCCTAGACTTGAACACTGAAGCTTTCTTT. Residues: CASSLDLNTEAFF.

Turning to this clone: Other DNA sequences in this sample translate to the same CDR3. The chain carries TRBV5-1 and TRBJ1-1; 9 bases are shared with TRBD1. The CDR3 spans 15 residues. V dropped 4 bases and J dropped 6; count of bases not matched to a gene: 10. Germline loops: CDR1 SGHRS, CDR2 YFSETQ. CDR3 loop: CASSPGTGMVPEAFF. The CDR3 nucleotides are TGCGCCAGCAGCCCCGGGACAGGGATGGTCCCTGAAGCTTTCTTT.

V gene TRBV19 combines with J gene TRBJ1-4; D gene ambiguous. The ends were cut back, 3 bases at V and 10 bases at J, with 9 bases in the middle. The CDR3 length is 12 residues. CDR1 LNHDA and CDR2 SQIVND come from the germline V gene (reference sequence). CDR3 region: CASSIGPGKLFF. Here the CDR3 DNA reads TGTGCCAGTAGTATCGGTCCTGGAAAACTGTTTTTT.

V and J are TRBV6-5 and TRBJ2-7, with 8 bases identical to TRBD2. Trimming took 6 bases from V and 2 from J; bases not matched to a gene: 9. The CDR3 has 15 amino acids. Per germline, CDR1 MNHEY and CDR2 SVGAGI. The CDR3 coding sequence is TGTGCCAGCAGAACCTACATAGCGGGAACCTACGAGCAGTACTTC. Protein: CASRTYIAGTYEQYF.

This sequence joins TRBV9 and TRBJ2-7; the D gene is possibly TRBD2 (5 bases). Germline lookup yields CDR1 SGDLS and CDR2 YYNGEE. CDR3 length: 15 residues. The V end lost 0 bases, the J end lost 0 bases, and 10 bases lay between the germline ends. The CDR3 loop reads CASSVGSGNSYEQYF. In DNA, the CDR3 is TGTGCCAGCAGCGTAGGTTCCGGGAACTCCTACGAGCAGTACTTC.

The rearrangement links TRBV5-1 to TRBJ2-1; 12 bases map to TRBD1. V lost 4 bases to trimming and J lost 5 bases; unmatched junction nucleotides: 10. This CDR3 comprises 17 residues. Germline CDR1 SGHRS, CDR2 YFSETQ. The CDR3 bases are TGCGCCAGCAGCCCTCGGGGGACAGGGGGCTCTCACAATGAGCAGTTCTTC. Protein: CASSPRGTGGSHNEQFF.

The chain carries TRBV7-3 and TRBJ2-3; TRBD2 matches at 9 bases. J lost 7 bases, V lost 4 bases, and 6 bases had no gene match. The length of the CDR3 is 14 residues. The germline V gene encodes CDR1 SGHTA and CDR2 FQGTGA. The CDR3: CASSSDSGGNTQYF. CDR3 coding DNA: TGTGCCAGCAGCTCCGATAGCGGGGGAAATACGCAGTATTTT.

V usage is TRBV9 and J usage is TRBJ1-6; 7 bases match TRBD1. CDR1 is SGDLS, CDR2 YYNGEE, per germline. The CDR3 is made up of 17 amino acids. J gave up 0 bases and V 0 bases, and 3 bases lay outside the gene matches. The CDR3 sequence: CASSVVRDSSYNSPLHF. The CDR3 coding sequence is TGTGCCAGCAGCGTAGTTCGGGACAGCTCCTATAATTCACCCCTCCACTTT.

The chain couples TRBV2 to TRBJ2-2; the match to TRBD2 covers 8 bases. The germline V gene encodes CDR1 SNHLY and CDR2 FYNNEI. Losses at the gene ends were 7 bases for V and 2 bases for J; bases not matched to a gene: 3. The CDR3 consists of 14 residues. In nucleotides, the CDR3 is TGTGCCAGCACGGGACTAGGAAACACCGGGGAGCTGTTTTTT. This translates into CASTGLGNTGELFF.